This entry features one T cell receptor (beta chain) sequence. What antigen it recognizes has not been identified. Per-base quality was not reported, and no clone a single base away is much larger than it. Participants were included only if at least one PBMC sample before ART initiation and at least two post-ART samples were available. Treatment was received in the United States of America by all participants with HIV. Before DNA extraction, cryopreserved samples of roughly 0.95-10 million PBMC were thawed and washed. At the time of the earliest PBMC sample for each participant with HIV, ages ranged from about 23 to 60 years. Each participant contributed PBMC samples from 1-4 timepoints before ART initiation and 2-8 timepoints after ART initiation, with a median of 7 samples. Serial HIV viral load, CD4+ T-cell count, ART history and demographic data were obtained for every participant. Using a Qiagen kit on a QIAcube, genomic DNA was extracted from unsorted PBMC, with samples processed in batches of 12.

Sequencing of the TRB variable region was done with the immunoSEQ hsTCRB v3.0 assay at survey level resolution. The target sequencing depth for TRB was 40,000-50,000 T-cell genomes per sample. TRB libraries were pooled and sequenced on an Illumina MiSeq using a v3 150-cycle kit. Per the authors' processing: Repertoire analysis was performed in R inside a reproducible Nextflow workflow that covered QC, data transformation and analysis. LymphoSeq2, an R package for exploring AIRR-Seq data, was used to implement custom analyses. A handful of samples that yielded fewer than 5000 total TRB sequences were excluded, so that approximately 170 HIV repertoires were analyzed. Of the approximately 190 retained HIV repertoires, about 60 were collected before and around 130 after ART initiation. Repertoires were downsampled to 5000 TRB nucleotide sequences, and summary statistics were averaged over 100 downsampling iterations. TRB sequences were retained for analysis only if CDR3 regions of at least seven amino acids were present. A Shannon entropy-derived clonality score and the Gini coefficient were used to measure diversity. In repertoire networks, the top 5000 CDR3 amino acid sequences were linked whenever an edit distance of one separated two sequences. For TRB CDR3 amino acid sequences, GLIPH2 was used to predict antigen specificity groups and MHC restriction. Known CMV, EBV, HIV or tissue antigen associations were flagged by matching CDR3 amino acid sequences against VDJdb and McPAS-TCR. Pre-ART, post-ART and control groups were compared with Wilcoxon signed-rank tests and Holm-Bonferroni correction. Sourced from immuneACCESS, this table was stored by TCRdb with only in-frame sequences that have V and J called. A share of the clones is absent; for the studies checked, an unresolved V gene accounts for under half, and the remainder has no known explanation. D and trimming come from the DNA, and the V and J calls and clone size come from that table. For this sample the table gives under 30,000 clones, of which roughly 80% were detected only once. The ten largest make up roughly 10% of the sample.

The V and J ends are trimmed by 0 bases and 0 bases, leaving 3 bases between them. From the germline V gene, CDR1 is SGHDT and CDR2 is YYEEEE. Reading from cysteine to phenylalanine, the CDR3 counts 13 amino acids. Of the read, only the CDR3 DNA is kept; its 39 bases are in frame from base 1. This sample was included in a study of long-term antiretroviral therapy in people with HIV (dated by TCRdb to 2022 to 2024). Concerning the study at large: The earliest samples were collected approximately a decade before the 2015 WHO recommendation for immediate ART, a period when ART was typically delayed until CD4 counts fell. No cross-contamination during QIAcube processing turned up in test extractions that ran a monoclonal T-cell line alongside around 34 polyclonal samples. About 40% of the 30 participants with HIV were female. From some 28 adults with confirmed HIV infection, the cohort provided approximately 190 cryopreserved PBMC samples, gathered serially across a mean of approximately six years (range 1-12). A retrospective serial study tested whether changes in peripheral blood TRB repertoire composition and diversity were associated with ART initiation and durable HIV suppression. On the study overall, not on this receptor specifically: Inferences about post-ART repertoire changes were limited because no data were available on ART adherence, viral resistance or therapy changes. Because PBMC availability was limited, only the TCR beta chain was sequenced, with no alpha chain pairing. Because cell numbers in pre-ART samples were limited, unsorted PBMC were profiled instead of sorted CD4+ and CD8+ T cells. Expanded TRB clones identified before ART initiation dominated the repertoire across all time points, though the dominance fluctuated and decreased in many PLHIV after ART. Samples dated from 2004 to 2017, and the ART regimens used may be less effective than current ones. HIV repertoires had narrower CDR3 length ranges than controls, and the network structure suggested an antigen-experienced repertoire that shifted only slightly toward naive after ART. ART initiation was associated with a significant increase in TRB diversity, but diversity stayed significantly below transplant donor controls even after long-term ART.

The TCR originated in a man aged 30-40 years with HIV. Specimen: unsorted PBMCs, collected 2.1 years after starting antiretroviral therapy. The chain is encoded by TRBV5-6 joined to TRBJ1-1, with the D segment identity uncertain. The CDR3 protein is CASSLAVNTEAFF. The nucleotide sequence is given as TGTGCCAGCAGCTTGGCCGTGAACACTGAAGCTTTCTTT. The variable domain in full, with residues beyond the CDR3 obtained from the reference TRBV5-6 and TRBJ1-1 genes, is DAGVTQSPTHLIKTRGQQVTLRCSPKSGHDTVSWYQQALGQGPQFIFQYYEEEERQRGNFPDRFSGHQFPNYSSELNVNALLLGDSALYLCASSLAVNTEAFFGQGTRLTVV.